These 8 T cell receptor beta chains were sequenced from one sample in a study of cytomegalovirus exposure and HLA in healthy donors. PCR amplification relied on 60 Vbeta primers (plus 13 Jbeta primers). Repertoires were generated with immunoSEQ multiplex PCR, while TCRdb's copy carries only in-frame clones and drops some. The top ten hold 3% to 5% of the sample, which has tens of thousands of clones, almost 70% seen once. Material for sequencing was PBMCs. All receptors come from a man between 40 and 49 years old in good health and CMV-seronegative.

The chain employs TRBV4-1 and TRBJ1-5; no firm D call. In germline, CDR1 is MGHRA, CDR2 YSYEKL. This CDR3 has 15 amino acids. The V gene lost 0 bases and the J gene lost 3 bases, with 9 bases spanning the gap. The DNA of the CDR3 is TGCGCCAGCAGCCAAGATAGCCAGCTCAATCAGCCCCAGCATTTT. It specifies CASSQDSQLNQPQHF.

This clone turned up a few times. The gene calls are TRBV11-2 and TRBJ1-5; D might be TRBD1 (5 bases). This CDR3 region has 17 residues. Trimming removed 4 bases from V and 7 bases from J, with 23 bases in between. Germline V gene data show CDR1 as SGHAT and CDR2 as FQNNGV. The CDR3 is CASSSREGRGGGQPQHF. The CDR3 coding sequence is TGTGCCAGCAGCTCCCGGGAGGGGCGAGGTGGAGGACAGCCCCAGCATTTT. Drawing the rest from reference TRBV11-2 and TRBJ1-5, the complete variable domain is EAGVAQSPRYKIIEKRQSVAFWCNPISGHATLYWYQQILGQGPKLLIQFQNNGVVDDSQLPKDRFSAERLKGVDSTLKIQPAKLEDSAVYLCASSSREGRGGGQPQHFGDGTRLSIL.

This chain uses TRBV15 with TRBJ2-3, with D tentatively TRBD2 (6 bases). The CDR3 extends over 14 amino acids. V was shortened by 1 base and J by 1 base, with 6 bases between the two germline ends. Per the germline V gene, CDR1 is LNHNV and CDR2 is YYDKDF (reference sequence). The CDR3 spells CATSRGGGTDTQYF. DNA of the CDR3: TGTGCCACCAGCAGAGGGGGGGGCACAGATACGCAGTATTTT.

On this clone itself: In the same sample, other DNA sequences code for this CDR3. The chain links TRBV29-1 to TRBJ2-7; D may be TRBD1 (6 bases). Germline V gives CDR1 SQVTM, CDR2 ANQGSEA. V dropped 6 bases and J dropped 2 bases, with 11 bases sitting between them. CDR3 size: 12 residues. CDR3 DNA: TGCAGCGTCGGGGACACCGCCTACGAGCAGTACTTC. Amino acid sequence: CSVGDTAYEQYF.

This clone has just a few counts. This chain connects TRBV6-5 to TRBJ2-7; 7 bases line up with TRBD1. Germline assignment: CDR1 MNHEY and CDR2 SVGAGI. V was pared by 0 bases and J by 4 bases, with 3 bases of the junction left unmatched. The CDR3 contains 14 residues. The CDR3 spells CASSYSGTVYEQYF. Here the CDR3 DNA reads TGTGCCAGCAGTTACTCCGGGACAGTGTACGAGCAGTACTTC.

The chain employs TRBV30 and TRBJ2-3, with no clear D. CDR3 length equals 15 residues. Germline loops: CDR1 GTSNPN, CDR2 SVGIG (reference sequence). The ends were cut back, 5 bases at V and 1 base at J, with 16 bases in the middle. The CDR3 DNA reads as TGTGCCTGGGCGCATAAAGGTACAGGCACAGATACGCAGTATTTT. It translates to CAWAHKGTGTDTQYF.

This chain connects TRBV2 to TRBJ2-2; D gene uncertain. The V gene's germline CDR1 is SNHLY and CDR2 FYNNEI. The CDR3 is 12 residues long. Between the trimmed V and J ends, which lost 4 bases and 6 bases, there was a span of 6 bases. CDR3 bases: TGTGCCAGCAGTGCGACATCCGGGGAGCTGTTTTTT. Residues: CASSATSGELFF.

This clone was seen a few times. This chain uses TRBV4-1 with TRBJ1-1, with a tentative D call TRBD1 (5 bases). Germline CDR1 is MGHRA and CDR2 is YSYEKL. Trimming left V 4 bases short and J 1 base short, with 16 bases between. The CDR3 runs 16 residues. DNA of the CDR3: TGCGCCAGCAGCCGCTCGGGGGTGATAAGGAACACTGAAGCTTTCTTT. Translating it yields CASSRSGVIRNTEAFF.